The present entry profiles one T cell receptor beta chain with its context. These data come from a study of cytotoxic CD8 clonotypes in ibrutinib-treated CLL. Overall study context: Investigators reported about 25 partial and 2 complete responses; after median roughly 70 months, approximately 15 patients remained remitted and roughly twelve progressed.

The sequencing depth, 1 in 200,000 to 1 in 1 million T cells, was the target. TCRdb's table, derived via immunoSEQ multiplex PCR, lists solely in-frame clones and lacks some. The sample has more than 200,000 clones; roughly 77% are singletons. Germline V gene sequence: CDR1 SGHRS, CDR2 YFSETQ. The CDR3 is 12 amino acids. The V end was cut by 4 bases, the J end by 7 bases, with 11 bases between. The sequence came from a human donor with chronic lymphocytic leukemia. The source material was PBMCs, sampled after 12 months of ibrutinib treatment. V usage is TRBV5-1 and J usage is TRBJ1-2; a possible D gene is TRBD1 (6 bases). The CDR3 region is CASSPGQSGYTF. The CDR3 DNA follows: TGCGCCAGCAGCCCAGGACAGAGTGGCTACACCTTC. Full variable domain (rest looked up from reference TRBV5-1 and TRBJ1-2): KAGVTQTPRYLIKTRGQQVTLSCSPISGHRSVSWYQQTPGQGLQFLFEYFSETQRNKGNFPGRFSGRQFSNSRSEMNVSTLELGDSALYLCASSPGQSGYTFGSGTRLTVV.